The 17 T cell receptor beta chains listed next were all sequenced from one sample in a study of blood T cell repertoires in COVID-19 (dated by TCRdb to 2018 to 2021). Library construction relied on the immunoSEQ multiplex PCR assay. TCRdb provides this immuneACCESS table in a form limited to in-frame rearrangements. Some clones are lacking; in checked studies, under half of them reflect an unresolved V gene, and why the rest are absent is not known. The sample table records 70,000 to 90,000 clones; approximately 92% of these occur just once. Jointly, the top ten make up 6.5% to 8.5% of the sample. The sequencing sample was made of peripheral blood. These receptors were taken from a human donor in a cohort sampled during active COVID-19.

The chain joins TRBV28 to TRBJ1-5; 10 nucleotides line up with TRBD1. Germline assignment: CDR1 MDHEN and CDR2 SYDVKM. The CDR3 is 17 residues long. After removal of 6 bases from V and 6 bases from J, the junction contained 14 bases not matched to a gene. The CDR3 reads CASSNPGQGRSGQPQHF. CDR3 DNA sequence: TGTGCCAGCAGCAATCCGGGACAGGGGAGGAGCGGTCAGCCCCAGCATTTT.

The genes are TRBV7-9 and TRBJ2-3; TRBD1 might be the D (6 bases). V was trimmed by 6 bases and J by 1 base, leaving 23 bases between them. CDR1 SEHNR and CDR2 FQNEAQ come from the germline V gene (reference sequence). The CDR3 runs 18 residues. The CDR3 loop is CASRKPLGAAHRTDTQYF. CDR3 coding DNA: TGTGCCAGCAGAAAACCTCTGGGGGCAGCCCACCGCACAGATACGCAGTATTTT.

This sequence joins TRBV2 and TRBJ2-7; D unclear. This CDR3 has 11 amino acids. The germline V and J ends were trimmed by 0 bases and 7 bases, with 4 bases remaining between them. From germline, CDR1 is SNHLY and CDR2 FYNNEI. CDR3 residues: CASSEAPEQYF. In DNA, the CDR3 is TGTGCCAGCAGTGAAGCTCCTGAGCAGTACTTC. Full variable domain (outside the CDR3, taken from reference TRBV2 and TRBJ2-7): EPEVTQTPSHQVTQMGQEVILRCVPISNHLYFYWYRQILGQKVEFLVSFYNNEISEKSEIFDDQFSVERPDGSNFTLKIRSTKLEDSAMYFCASSEAPEQYFGPGTRLTVT.

This chain connects TRBV5-1 to TRBJ2-5, with 10 bases aligning to TRBD2. V trimming: 0 bases; J trimming: 5 bases; junction bases outside the gene matches: 10. Per germline, CDR1 SGHRS and CDR2 YFSETQ. The CDR3 is 17 residues long. The DNA of the CDR3 is TGCGCCAGCAGCTTGGGGGGGACTAGCGCCTTGTACGAGACCCAGTACTTC. This gives the protein CASSLGGTSALYETQYF.

V and J are TRBV28 and TRBJ2-1; 7 positions agree with TRBD2. Germline CDR1 MDHEN, CDR2 SYDVKM. V dropped 8 bases and J dropped 0; count of bases not matched to a gene: 13. The CDR3 is made up of 17 amino acids. Here the CDR3 DNA reads TGTGCCAGCCTAAACTTGGGAGGCGGGAGCTCCTACAATGAGCAGTTCTTC. Amino acid sequence: CASLNLGGGSSYNEQFF.

J is TRBJ1-2 and V is TRBV5-4; 12 positions match TRBD1. Unmatched junction bases numbered 6, after V lost 5 bases and J lost 7 bases. The CDR3 is made up of 14 amino acids. Germline CDR1 is SGHNT and CDR2 is YYREEE (reference sequence). This CDR3 reads CASRGDRGLGGYTF. For the CDR3, the DNA is TGTGCCAGCAGAGGGGACAGGGGGCTGGGTGGCTACACCTTC.

This clone has a single count. V and J are TRBV18 and TRBJ1-1, with a possible D match to TRBD1 (5 bases). Germline V gene lookup returns CDR1 KGHSH and CDR2 LQKENI. V dropped 4 bases and J dropped 1 base, with 10 bases sitting between them. This CDR3 is 14 amino acids long. In DNA form, the CDR3 reads TGTGCCAGCTCACTACAGGACACGAACACTGAAGCTTTCTTT. This translates into CASSLQDTNTEAFF.

This sequence joins TRBV7-9 and TRBJ1-2; 10 nucleotides align to TRBD1. CDR1 is SEHNR and CDR2 is FQNEAQ in the germline V gene (reference sequence). The CDR3 runs 13 residues. V lost 4 bases and J lost 5; bases outside the gene matches: 1. CDR3 in DNA: TGTGCCAGCAGCTCGGACAGGGGGTATGGCTACACCTTC. Translated, it gives CASSSDRGYGYTF.

V and J are TRBV12-3 or TRBV12-4 and TRBJ1-2, with TRBD1 as a possible D gene (5 bases). The CDR3 contains 13 residues. Trimming shortened V by 5 bases and J by 8 bases, and 15 bases separated the two germline ends. The CDR3 loop is CASSPIGGDGYTF. Written as DNA, the CDR3 is TGTGCCAGCAGTCCTATCGGGGGTGACGGCTACACCTTC.

The chain has TRBV7-8 and TRBJ1-5, with 7 positions matching TRBD1. The CDR3 consists of 17 residues. Germline CDR1 SGHVS, CDR2 FQNEAQ. V lost 5 bases and J lost 2; bases outside the gene matches: 12. CDR3: CASSLAGYRGGNQPQHF. The CDR3 DNA reads TGTGCCAGCAGCCTTGCAGGCTACAGGGGAGGCAATCAGCCCCAGCATTTT.

This sequence joins TRBV19 and TRBJ2-2, with TRBD2 matching over 9 bases. V trimming: 4 bases; J trimming: 5 bases; junction bases outside the gene matches: 14. CDR3 length equals 18 residues. Germline V gene lookup returns CDR1 LNHDA and CDR2 SQIVND (reference sequence). The CDR3 here is CASSKYPPLSGGTGELFF. CDR3 DNA sequence: TGTGCCAGTAGTAAATACCCACCGCTTAGCGGGGGTACCGGGGAGCTGTTTTTT.

V is TRBV19 and J is TRBJ1-1; TRBD1 might be the D (5 bases). CDR3 length equals 16 residues. V lost 5 bases to trimming and J lost 0 bases, with 16 bases between them. Germline CDR1 LNHDA, CDR2 SQIVND (reference sequence). The CDR3 here is CASSSAPDTLNTEAFF. In DNA form, the CDR3 reads TGTGCCAGTAGTTCGGCCCCGGACACGCTGAACACTGAAGCTTTCTTT.

The gene calls are TRBV14 and TRBJ2-7; possible D gene TRBD2, 5 bases. Germline V gives CDR1 SGHDN, CDR2 FVKESK. This CDR3 has 17 amino acids. V was trimmed by 0 bases and J by 2 bases, leaving 17 bases between them. The CDR3 spells CASSQDNPGYPPYEQYF. The CDR3 DNA reads as TGTGCCAGCAGCCAAGATAATCCGGGGTACCCCCCCTACGAGCAGTACTTC. The full variable domain, with the rest looked up from reference TRBV14 and TRBJ2-7, is EAGVTQFPSHSVIEKGQTVTLRCDPISGHDNLYWYRRVMGKEIKFLLHFVKESKQDESGMPNNRFLAERTGGTYSTLKVQPAELEDSGVYFCASSQDNPGYPPYEQYFGPGTRLTVT.

The chain carries TRBV30 and TRBJ2-5; a possible D gene is TRBD2 (6 bases). Per germline, CDR1 GTSNPN and CDR2 SVGIG (reference sequence). The germline V and J ends were trimmed by 7 bases and 2 bases, with 14 bases remaining between them. The CDR3 covers 13 residues. The CDR3 bases are TGTGCCTATGGAGGAGGGCTACAAGAGACCCAGTACTTC. Encoded protein: CAYGGGLQETQYF.

The chain joins TRBV18 to TRBJ1-5, with 11 bases fitting TRBD1. This CDR3 has 16 residues. The germline V gene has CDR1 KGHSH and CDR2 LQKENI. The ends lost 0 bases at V and 3 bases at J; junction bases unmatched: 1. The CDR3 loop is CASSPPGQGVNQPQHF. In nucleotides, the CDR3 is TGTGCCAGCTCACCACCGGGACAGGGGGTCAATCAGCCCCAGCATTTT.

The chain uses TRBV18 and TRBJ1-1; D not resolved. The ends were cut back, 1 base at V and 2 bases at J, with 5 bases in the middle. CDR1 and CDR2 from the germline V gene are KGHSH and LQKENI. This CDR3 region has 13 residues. The CDR3 spells CASSPRSNTEAFF. The CDR3 region has the DNA TGTGCCAGCTCACCACGGAGCAACACTGAAGCTTTCTTT.

V is TRBV4-1 and J is TRBJ2-3; the match to TRBD2 covers 10 bases. The J segment lost 2 bases and the V segment lost 1 base, leaving 6 bases of the junction unmatched. The CDR3 covers 17 residues. Germline CDR1 and CDR2: MGHRA and YSYEKL. Here the CDR3 DNA reads TGCGCCAGCAGCCAAGGCCCAGCGGGGGGGCCCACAGATACGCAGTATTTT. This translates into CASSQGPAGGPTDTQYF.